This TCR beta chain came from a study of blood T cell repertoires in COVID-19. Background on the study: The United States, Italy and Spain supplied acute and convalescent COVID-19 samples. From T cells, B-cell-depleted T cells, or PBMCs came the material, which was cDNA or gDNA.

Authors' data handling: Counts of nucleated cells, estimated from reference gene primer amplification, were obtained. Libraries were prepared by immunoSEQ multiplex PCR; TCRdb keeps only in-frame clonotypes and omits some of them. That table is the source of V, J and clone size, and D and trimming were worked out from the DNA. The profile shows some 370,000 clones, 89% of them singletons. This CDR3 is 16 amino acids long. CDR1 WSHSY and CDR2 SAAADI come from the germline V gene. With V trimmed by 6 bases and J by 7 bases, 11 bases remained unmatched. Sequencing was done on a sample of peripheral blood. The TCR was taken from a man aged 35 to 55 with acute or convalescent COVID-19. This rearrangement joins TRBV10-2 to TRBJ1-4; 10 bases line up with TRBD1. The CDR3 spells CASRPGTGDDGEKLFF. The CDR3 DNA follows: TGCGCCAGCAGACCCGGGACAGGGGACGACGGTGAAAAACTGTTTTTT.